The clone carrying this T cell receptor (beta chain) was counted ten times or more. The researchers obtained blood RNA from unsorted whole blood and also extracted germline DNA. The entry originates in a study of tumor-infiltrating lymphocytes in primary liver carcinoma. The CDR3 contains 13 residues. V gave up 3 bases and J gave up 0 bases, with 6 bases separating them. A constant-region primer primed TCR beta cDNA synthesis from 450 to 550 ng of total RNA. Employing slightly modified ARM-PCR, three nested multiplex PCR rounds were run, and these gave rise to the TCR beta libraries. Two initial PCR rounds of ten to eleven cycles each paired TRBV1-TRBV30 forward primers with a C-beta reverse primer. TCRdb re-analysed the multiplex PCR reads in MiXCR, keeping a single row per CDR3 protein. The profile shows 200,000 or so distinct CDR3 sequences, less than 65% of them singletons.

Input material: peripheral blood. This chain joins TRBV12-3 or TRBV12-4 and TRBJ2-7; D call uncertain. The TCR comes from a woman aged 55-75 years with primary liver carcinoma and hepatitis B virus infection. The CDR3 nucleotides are TGTGCCAGCAGTTTCCAGAGCTCCTACGAGCAGTACTTC. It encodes CASSFQSSYEQYF.